Shown below are 27 T cell receptor beta chains from a single sample sequenced in a study of T cells in pancreatic ductal adenocarcinoma. The selected patients with pancreatic ductal adenocarcinoma had surgery but no neoadjuvant therapy. TCRdb's copy holds only in-frame clones and misses some; the assay was immunoSEQ multiplex PCR. Of roughly 100,000 clones listed, about 95% are singletons. Sequences were obtained from PBMCs. Receptor source: a human donor with pancreatic ductal adenocarcinoma.

The chain recombines TRBV5-1 with TRBJ2-1, with 7 bases that match TRBD2. With V trimmed by 0 bases and J by 6 bases, 9 bases remained unmatched. Germline V gives CDR1 SGHRS, CDR2 YFSETQ. CDR3 length: 16 amino acids. CDR3 amino acids: CASSLGVGAGSNEQFF. In DNA, the CDR3 is TGCGCCAGCAGCTTGGGAGTAGGAGCGGGATCCAATGAGCAGTTCTTC. The full variable domain, completed using reference TRBV5-1 and TRBJ2-1, is KAGVTQTPRYLIKTRGQQVTLSCSPISGHRSVSWYQQTPGQGLQFLFEYFSETQRNKGNFPGRFSGRQFSNSRSEMNVSTLELGDSALYLCASSLGVGAGSNEQFFGPGTRLTVL.

This clone was counted a few times. The chain uses TRBV4-2 and TRBJ1-2, with D unclear. Trimming stripped 3 bases from V and 1 base from J, with 6 bases between. Germline V gene lookup returns CDR1 LGHNA and CDR2 YNFKEQ. CDR3 length: 13 amino acids. CDR3 amino acids: CASSHGDNYGYTF. CDR3 nucleotide sequence: TGTGCCAGCAGCCATGGAGATAACTATGGCTACACCTTC.

The chain combines TRBV11-1 with TRBJ1-1; TRBD1 matches at 7 bases. The ends lost 5 bases at V and 8 bases at J; junction bases unmatched: 11. Germline CDR1 is SGHAT and CDR2 is FQDESV (reference sequence). This CDR3 is built from 14 residues. The DNA of the CDR3 is TGTGCCAGCAGCCAAGCCCTCAGGGGACAGGAAGCTTTCTTT. It codes for CASSQALRGQEAFF. Full variable domain (rest looked up from reference TRBV11-1 and TRBJ1-1): EAEVAQSPRYKITEKSQAVAFWCDPISGHATLYWYRQILGQGPELLVQFQDESVVDDSQLPKDRFSAERLKGVDSTLKIQPAELGDSAMYLCASSQALRGQEAFFGQGTRLTVV.

Notes on this clone: Other DNA sequences in the same sample also yield this CDR3. The CDR3 loop reads CATSRGDSTYEQYF. The CDR3 DNA reads as TGTGCCACCAGCAGAGGCGACTCCACCTACGAGCAGTACTTC. The rearrangement joins TRBV15 to TRBJ2-7; D gene ambiguous. The V gene's germline CDR1 is LNHNV and CDR2 YYDKDF (reference sequence). Trimming removed 1 base from V and 2 bases from J, with 9 bases in between. CDR3 length: 14 amino acids.

The genes are TRBV18 and TRBJ1-2; D not resolved. CDR3 length equals 14 residues. Trimming pared 6 bases from V and 6 bases from J, leaving 17 bases between. Per germline, CDR1 KGHSH and CDR2 LQKENI. In nucleotides, the CDR3 is TGTGCCAGCTCCCACTCGTCCATCACCCATGGCTACACCTTC. Translating it yields CASSHSSITHGYTF.

The chain links TRBV9 to TRBJ1-1, with a possible D match to TRBD1 (5 bases). This CDR3 spans 14 amino acids. V was clipped by 4 bases and J by 4 bases, with 14 bases between them. CDR1 is SGDLS and CDR2 is YYNGEE in the germline V gene. The CDR3 loop reads CASSSGPGGTEAFF. CDR3 DNA: TGTGCCAGCAGCTCCGGACCGGGGGGCACTGAAGCTTTCTTT.

The rearrangement joins TRBV10-1 to TRBJ1-3; 8 nucleotides agree with TRBD1. This CDR3 comprises 15 residues. Germline assignment: CDR1 WNHNN and CDR2 SYGVQD (reference sequence). J was trimmed by 5 bases and V by 4 bases; bases with no gene match: 7. In DNA, the CDR3 is TGCGCCAGCAGTGTCGGGACAGGAAGGAGAAACACCATATATTTT. Its protein product is CASSVGTGRRNTIYF.

The rearrangement links TRBV30 to TRBJ2-2, with 7 positions matching TRBD2. The CDR3 loop spans 15 amino acids. The germline gives CDR1 GTSNPN, CDR2 SVGIG (reference sequence). V shed 0 bases and J 6 bases; nucleotides not matched to a gene: 7. CDR3 sequence: CAWSVQAGAAGELFF. Here the CDR3 DNA reads TGTGCCTGGAGTGTACAGGCGGGAGCGGCCGGGGAGCTGTTTTTT.

The chain uses TRBV6-1 and TRBJ1-5; no clear D. Germline assignment: CDR1 MNHNS and CDR2 SASEGT. V lost 5 bases and J lost 1, with 9 bases in between. The CDR3 consists of 14 residues. The CDR3 loop is CASSTGASNQPQHF. As DNA, the CDR3 is TGTGCCAGCAGTACCGGAGCGAGCAATCAGCCCCAGCATTTT.

V and J are TRBV27 and TRBJ2-7; D not certain. Germline lookup yields CDR1 MNHEY and CDR2 SMNVEV (reference sequence). Deletions cut 4 bases from V and 1 base from J, with 5 bases between. This CDR3 has 12 residues. The CDR3 sequence: CASSYQSYEQYF. DNA for the CDR3: TGTGCCAGCAGTTACCAGTCCTACGAGCAGTACTTC.

The chain joins TRBV19 to TRBJ2-1; TRBD1 matches at 9 bases. The germline CDR1 and CDR2 sequences are LNHDA and SQIVND (reference sequence). J was trimmed by 0 bases and V by 6 bases; bases with no gene match: 3. This CDR3 spans 15 amino acids. This CDR3 is CASSETGGSYNEQFF. CDR3 nucleotides: TGTGCCAGTAGCGAGACAGGGGGCTCCTACAATGAGCAGTTCTTC.

The rearrangement uses TRBV6-5 and TRBJ2-7, with 7 bases fitting TRBD1. The germline CDR1 and CDR2 sequences are MNHEY and SVGAGI. CDR3 length equals 16 residues. V was clipped by 0 bases and J by 3 bases; unmatched bases: 8. The CDR3 spells CASSYSRVQGFYEQYF. The CDR3 DNA reads as TGTGCCAGCAGTTACTCGAGAGTACAGGGGTTCTACGAGCAGTACTTC.

CDR3 region: CASSLAVEPGQGSGYTF. The CDR3 DNA follows: TGCGCCAGCAGCTTGGCGGTTGAACCGGGACAGGGTAGCGGCTACACCTTC. V gene TRBV5-1 combines with J gene TRBJ1-2; 9 bases line up with TRBD1. CDR3 length: 17 residues. CDR1 is SGHRS and CDR2 is YFSETQ in the germline V gene. J gave up 8 bases and V 0 bases, and 14 bases lay outside the gene matches.

The CDR3: CASSQTGATEAFF. The CDR3, as DNA: TGTGCCAGCAGCCAGACAGGGGCCACTGAAGCTTTCTTT. The chain uses TRBV5-4 and TRBJ1-1; 8 bases align to TRBD1. V gave up 4 bases and J gave up 4 bases; unmatched junction bases: 3. Germline V gives CDR1 SGHNT, CDR2 YYREEE (reference sequence). This CDR3 is built from 13 residues. The full variable domain, completed using reference TRBV5-4 and TRBJ1-1, is ETGVTQSPTHLIKTRGQQVTLRCSSQSGHNTVSWYQQALGQGPQFIFQYYREEENGRGNFPPRFSGLQFPNYSSELNVNALELDDSALYLCASSQTGATEAFFGQGTRLTVV.

This rearrangement joins TRBV5-1 to TRBJ2-1; TRBD2 matches at 9 bases. V was clipped by 2 bases and J by 3 bases; unmatched bases: 9. CDR1 and CDR2 from the germline V gene are SGHRS and YFSETQ. CDR3 length equals 17 residues. CDR3 amino acids: CASSLRIAGAGYNEQFF. The CDR3 DNA reads TGCGCCAGCAGCTTAAGAATAGCGGGAGCAGGCTACAATGAGCAGTTCTTC.

This sequence joins TRBV5-1 and TRBJ2-3, with TRBD1 matching over 7 bases. The CDR3 extends over 17 amino acids. V shed 4 bases and J 2 bases; nucleotides not matched to a gene: 13. Germline CDR1 is SGHRS and CDR2 is YFSETQ. The DNA for the CDR3 is TGCGCCAGCAGCCCCCGACCTCCGGGACAGATCACAGATACGCAGTATTTT. This sequence encodes CASSPRPPGQITDTQYF.

The genes are TRBV7-2 and TRBJ2-2; 9 nucleotides align to TRBD2. Germline assignment: CDR1 SGHTA and CDR2 FQGNSA. The CDR3 is 15 residues long. Trimming at V came to 5 bases and at J to 7 bases, leaving 8 bases not matched to a gene. This chain's CDR3 is CASSPIAGVYGELFF. The CDR3 nucleotides read TGTGCCAGCAGCCCGATAGCGGGAGTTTACGGGGAGCTGTTTTTT. Together with reference TRBV7-2 and TRBJ2-2, the CDR3 gives the full variable domain: GAGVSQSPSNKVTEKGKDVELRCDPISGHTALYWYRQSLGQGLEFLIYFQGNSAPDKSGLPSDRFSAERTGGSVSTLTIQRTQQEDSAVYLCASSPIAGVYGELFFGEGSRLTVL.

This clone was seen just once. The genes are TRBV6-6 and TRBJ2-3, with TRBD2 as a possible D gene (6 bases). The CDR3 has 16 amino acids. The V and J ends lost 6 bases and 1 base respectively, with 17 bases between them. Germline V gives CDR1 MNHNY, CDR2 SVGAGI (reference sequence). The CDR3 bases are TGTGCCAGCAGCCATCCGAGCGGGCCCCGCACAGATACGCAGTATTTT. The encoded protein is CASSHPSGPRTDTQYF.

The V and J genes are TRBV4-1 and TRBJ2-2, with D perhaps TRBD1 (5 bases). This CDR3 has 14 amino acids. Trimming took 4 bases from V and 4 from J, leaving 10 bases between them. CDR1 and CDR2 from the germline V gene are MGHRA and YSYEKL. The CDR3: CASSPRTLTGELFF. The CDR3 DNA is TGCGCCAGCAGCCCTCGGACACTCACCGGGGAGCTGTTTTTT.

The chain couples TRBV18 to TRBJ2-3, with TRBD2 matching over 9 bases. The germline V gene has CDR1 KGHSH and CDR2 LQKENI. Germline trimming cut 1 base from V and 4 bases from J; bases unmatched to any gene: 9. CDR3 size: 17 residues. The CDR3 DNA follows: TGTGCCAGCTCACCACTAATAGCGGGAGAGGGGTCAGATACGCAGTATTTT. Translated: CASSPLIAGEGSDTQYF. Supplemented by reference TRBV18 and TRBJ2-3, the full variable domain reads NAGVMQNPRHLVRRRGQEARLRCSPMKGHSHVYWYRQLPEEGLKFMVYLQKENIIDESGMPKERFSAEFPKEGPSILRIQQVVRGDSAAYFCASSPLIAGEGSDTQYFGPGTRLTVL.

V usage is TRBV6-5 and J usage is TRBJ2-7; TRBD1 aligns across 7 bases. Trimming at V came to 2 bases and at J to 2 bases, leaving 6 bases not matched to a gene. This CDR3 has 15 amino acids. The germline V gene has CDR1 MNHEY and CDR2 SVGAGI. The CDR3 bases are TGTGCCAGCAGTTACCTCGGGACAGTTCCCTACGAGCAGTACTTC. The encoded protein is CASSYLGTVPYEQYF.

The chain couples TRBV27 to TRBJ1-3, with unresolved D. This CDR3 spans 17 amino acids. The germline V gene encodes CDR1 MNHEY and CDR2 SMNVEV (reference sequence). The germline V and J ends were trimmed by 2 bases and 0 bases, with 14 bases remaining between them. This CDR3 reads CASSLMGPTSSGNTIYF. The DNA for the CDR3 is TGTGCCAGCAGTTTAATGGGCCCCACAAGCTCTGGAAACACCATATATTTT.

The CDR3 sequence: CASSSGEGGEQFF. The CDR3 DNA is TGTGCCAGCTCCTCTGGAGAGGGCGGTGAGCAGTTCTTC. The J gene is TRBJ2-1, the V gene TRBV18, with D possibly TRBD2 on 5 matching bases. Trimming left V 6 bases short and J 9 bases short, with 15 bases between. Germline lookup yields CDR1 KGHSH and CDR2 LQKENI. The CDR3 totals 13 residues.

This chain links TRBV11-3 with TRBJ2-3, with TRBD2 as a possible D gene (5 bases). V was clipped by 5 bases and J by 6 bases, with 15 bases between them. This CDR3 is built from 14 residues. Germline V gives CDR1 SGHNT, CDR2 YENEEA. CDR3 DNA sequence: TGTGCCAGCAGCCTCGGACTGACGGGGGATACGCAGTATTTT. Translated: CASSLGLTGDTQYF.

The rearrangement links TRBV4-3 to TRBJ2-1, with 7 bases that match TRBD2. The CDR3 runs to 14 residues. CDR1 and CDR2 (germline): LGHNA, YSLEER. Losses at the gene ends were 2 bases for V and 7 bases for J; bases not matched to a gene: 5. The CDR3 nucleotides are TGCGCCAGCAGCCAAATGGGACTATCAAATGAGCAGTTCTTC. It encodes CASSQMGLSNEQFF.

The chain has TRBV15 and TRBJ2-2; D is perhaps TRBD1 (6 bases). V lost 0 bases and J lost 4, with 12 bases in between. This CDR3 is 16 amino acids long. Looked up from germline, CDR1 is LNHNV and CDR2 is YYDKDF (reference sequence). This CDR3 reads CATSRDWMGATGELFF. DNA for the CDR3: TGTGCCACCAGCAGAGATTGGATGGGGGCCACCGGGGAGCTGTTTTTT.

The J gene is TRBJ2-7, the V gene TRBV19; 8 nucleotides align to TRBD2. Germline lookup yields CDR1 LNHDA and CDR2 SQIVND (reference sequence). The CDR3 is 14 amino acids. The J segment lost 0 bases and the V segment lost 5 bases, leaving 3 bases of the junction unmatched. The CDR3 coding sequence is TGTGCCAGTAGTCGGCGGGAGGCCTCCTACGAGCAGTACTTC. This gives the protein CASSRREASYEQYF.